This is a list of T cell receptor beta chains from one sample in a study of blood T cell repertoires in COVID-19. This table comes from immunoSEQ multiplex PCR, and its TCRdb copy is limited to in-frame clones, with some not included. The sample has 70,000 to 75,000 clones, around 80% seen once; the top ten hold 26%. Sequencing used peripheral blood. Source of these receptors: a man between 60 and 70 years old with active or convalescent COVID-19. Each CDR3 is given without its conserved first and last residue. D genes are given only for firm matches.

j_gene,d_gene,v_gene,CDR3aa
TRBJ2-3,-,TRBV6-5,ASSPGTGTDTQY
TRBJ1-6,-,TRBV7-9,ASNGGRYNSPLH
TRBJ2-3,TRBD2,TRBV10-3,AISAGGNIVGTSGTDTQY
TRBJ1-1,-,TRBV5-4,ASSLGQGMGNTEAF
TRBJ2-7,TRBD2,TRBV2,ASSDLLAGREQY
TRBJ2-2,-,TRBV7-3,ASSSAQGIGELF
TRBJ1-2,TRBD1,TRBV28,ASSWGQGAYGYT
TRBJ2-1,-,TRBV19,ASSALVSPEQF
TRBJ2-2,-,TRBV7-2,ASSLRGFGELF
TRBJ2-1,TRBD2,TRBV7-9,ASRTSGGGHEQF
TRBJ1-3,-,TRBV5-1,ASSLEVRGAPGNTIY
TRBJ1-5,-,TRBV3-1/TRBV3-2,ASSQDPDSRAGANQPQH
TRBJ1-1,TRBD1,TRBV9,ASSQRGQDTEAF
TRBJ2-1,TRBD1,TRBV7-3,ASSLVSGGNEQF
TRBJ2-1,-,TRBV21-1,ASSKEGLAGNNEQF
TRBJ2-5,TRBD2,TRBV2,AAGEAGDQETQY
TRBJ1-2,-,TRBV10-3,AISAQGNYGYT
TRBJ2-4,TRBD2,TRBV9,ASSVAGGHGNIQY
TRBJ1-6,-,TRBV7-2,ASSLNRGSPLH
TRBJ1-3,-,TRBV21-1,ASSNFSGQASSGNTIY
TRBJ2-3,-,TRBV5-6,ASSLLTGNTDTQY
TRBJ2-7,-,TRBV29-1,SVVRTDHEQY
TRBJ2-1,-,TRBV2,ASSELGRPSNEQF
TRBJ2-7,-,TRBV7-9,ASSLGLGEY
TRBJ2-3,TRBD2,TRBV6-7,ASSYKTSGAKDTQY
TRBJ2-5,TRBD2,TRBV15,ATSRATSRETQY
TRBJ2-1,TRBD2,TRBV9,ASSPRLAESSYNEQF
TRBJ2-3,TRBD1,TRBV27,ASSPRDRGPDTQY
TRBJ2-5,-,TRBV7-3,ASSLTNQETQY